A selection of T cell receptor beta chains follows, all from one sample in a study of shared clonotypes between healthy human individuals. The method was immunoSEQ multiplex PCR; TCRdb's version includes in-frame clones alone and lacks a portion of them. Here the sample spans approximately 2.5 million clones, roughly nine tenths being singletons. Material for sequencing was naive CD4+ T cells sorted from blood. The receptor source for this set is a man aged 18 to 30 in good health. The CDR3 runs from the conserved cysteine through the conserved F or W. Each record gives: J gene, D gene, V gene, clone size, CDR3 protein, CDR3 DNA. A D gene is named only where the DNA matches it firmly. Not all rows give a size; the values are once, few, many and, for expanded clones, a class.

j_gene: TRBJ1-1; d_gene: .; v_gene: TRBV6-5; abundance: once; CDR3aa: CASSYLAANTEAFF; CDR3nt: TGTGCCAGCAGTTACTTAGCGGCGAACACTGAAGCTTTCTTT
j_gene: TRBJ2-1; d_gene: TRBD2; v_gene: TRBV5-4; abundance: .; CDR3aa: CASSSELGGAYNEQFF; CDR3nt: TGTGCCAGCAGCTCGGAACTCGGGGGGGCCTATAATGAGCAGTTCTTC
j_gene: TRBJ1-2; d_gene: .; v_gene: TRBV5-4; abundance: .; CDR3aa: CASSSSGVSGYTF; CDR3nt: TGTGCCAGCAGCTCCTCAGGGGTGAGTGGCTACACCTTC
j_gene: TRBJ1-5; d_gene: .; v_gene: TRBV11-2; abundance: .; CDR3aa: CASSLGQSRQPQHF; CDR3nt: TGTGCCAGCAGCTTAGGGCAGTCGCGCCAGCCCCAGCATTTT
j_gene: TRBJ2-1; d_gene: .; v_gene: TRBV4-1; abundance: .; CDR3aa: CASSQYGGSYNEQFF; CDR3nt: TGCGCCAGCAGCCAGTACGGGGGTTCCTACAATGAGCAGTTCTTC
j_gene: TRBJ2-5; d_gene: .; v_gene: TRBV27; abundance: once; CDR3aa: CASSLLPAYQETQYF; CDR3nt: TGTGCCAGCAGTTTACTCCCAGCGTACCAAGAGACCCAGTACTTC
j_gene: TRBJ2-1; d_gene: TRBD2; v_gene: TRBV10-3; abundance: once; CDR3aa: CAISESRPGGSNEQFF; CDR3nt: TGTGCCATCAGTGAGTCAAGGCCCGGGGGGTCCAATGAGCAGTTCTTC
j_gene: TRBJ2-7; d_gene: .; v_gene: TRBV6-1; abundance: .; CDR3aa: CASSRGELGAREQYF; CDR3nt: TGTGCCAGCAGTCGAGGGGAGCTGGGGGCGAGGGAGCAGTACTTC
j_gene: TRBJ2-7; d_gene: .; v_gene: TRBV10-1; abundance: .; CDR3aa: CASSDGGKRSEQYF; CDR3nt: TGCGCCAGCAGTGACGGCGGGAAGAGGTCCGAGCAGTACTTC
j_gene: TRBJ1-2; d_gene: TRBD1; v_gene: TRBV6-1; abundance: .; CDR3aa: CASPGDRGNYGYTF; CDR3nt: TGTGCCAGCCCGGGGGACAGGGGGAACTATGGCTACACCTTC
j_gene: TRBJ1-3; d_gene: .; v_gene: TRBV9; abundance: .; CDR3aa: CASSVTGGNTIYF; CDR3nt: TGTGCCAGCAGCGTAACAGGAGGAAACACCATATATTTT
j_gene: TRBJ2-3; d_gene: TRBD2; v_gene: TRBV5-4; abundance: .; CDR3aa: CASSPPTSEIDTQYF; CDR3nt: TGTGCCAGCAGCCCTCCGACTAGCGAGATAGATACGCAGTATTTT
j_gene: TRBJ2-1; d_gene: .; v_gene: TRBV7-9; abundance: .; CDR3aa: CASSLMFGTPYNEQFF; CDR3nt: TGTGCCAGCAGCCTAATGTTCGGGACACCGTACAATGAGCAGTTCTTC
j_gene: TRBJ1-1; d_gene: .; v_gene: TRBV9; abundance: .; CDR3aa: CASCREVWSTEAFF; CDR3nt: TGTGCCAGCTGCCGGGAGGTCTGGAGCACTGAAGCTTTCTTT
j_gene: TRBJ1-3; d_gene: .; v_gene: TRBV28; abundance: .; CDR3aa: CASSLSGRDRGNTIYF; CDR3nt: TGTGCCAGCAGTTTATCGGGCAGGGATCGGGGAAACACCATATATTTT
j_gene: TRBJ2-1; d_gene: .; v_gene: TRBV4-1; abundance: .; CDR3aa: CASSRVNREPEQFF; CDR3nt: TGCGCCAGCAGCCGAGTAAACAGGGAGCCCGAGCAGTTCTTC
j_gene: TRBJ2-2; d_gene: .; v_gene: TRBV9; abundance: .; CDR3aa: CASSRRPANTGELFF; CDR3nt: TGTGCCAGCAGCCGACGGCCCGCGAACACCGGGGAGCTGTTTTTT
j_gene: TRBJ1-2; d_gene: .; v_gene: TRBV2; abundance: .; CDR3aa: CASSPSTVNYGYTF; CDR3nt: TGTGCCAGCAGTCCTTCGACAGTCAACTATGGCTACACCTTC
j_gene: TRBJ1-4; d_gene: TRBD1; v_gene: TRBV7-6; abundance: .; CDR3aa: CASSLGQGIEKLFF; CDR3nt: TGTGCCAGCAGCTTAGGACAGGGGATTGAAAAACTGTTTTTT
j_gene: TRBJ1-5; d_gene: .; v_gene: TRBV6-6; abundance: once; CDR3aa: CASSYTAYSNQPQHF; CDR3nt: TGTGCCAGCAGTTACACAGCATATAGCAATCAGCCCCAGCATTTT